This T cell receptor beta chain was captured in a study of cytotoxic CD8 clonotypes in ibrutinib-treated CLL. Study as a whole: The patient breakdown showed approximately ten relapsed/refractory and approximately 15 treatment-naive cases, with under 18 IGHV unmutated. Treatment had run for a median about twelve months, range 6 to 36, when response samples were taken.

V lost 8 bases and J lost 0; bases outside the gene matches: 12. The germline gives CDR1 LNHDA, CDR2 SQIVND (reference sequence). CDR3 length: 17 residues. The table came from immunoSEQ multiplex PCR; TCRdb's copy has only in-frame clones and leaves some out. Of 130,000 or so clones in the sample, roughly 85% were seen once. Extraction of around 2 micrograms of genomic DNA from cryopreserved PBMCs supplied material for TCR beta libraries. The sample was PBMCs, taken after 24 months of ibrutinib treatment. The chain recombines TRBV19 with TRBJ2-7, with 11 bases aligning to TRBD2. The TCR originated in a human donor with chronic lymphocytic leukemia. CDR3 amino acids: CASRTGTSGTNSYEQYF. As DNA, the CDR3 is TGTGCCAGTCGCACCGGGACTAGCGGAACCAACTCCTACGAGCAGTACTTC. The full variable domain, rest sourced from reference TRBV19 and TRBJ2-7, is DGGITQSPKYLFRKEGQNVTLSCEQNLNHDAMYWYRQDPGQGLRLIYYSQIVNDFQKGDIAEGYSVSREKKESFPLTVTSAQKNPTAFYLCASRTGTSGTNSYEQYFGPGTRLTVT.